The 5 T cell receptor beta chains reported below all come from one sample, sequenced in a study of cytomegalovirus exposure and HLA in healthy donors. Both 60 Vbeta primers and 13 Jbeta primers went into the PCR. Clones were sequenced by immunoSEQ multiplex PCR, and TCRdb holds only the in-frame ones, with some missing. The repertoire holds about 60,000 clones, with 80% to 85% as singletons. Sequencing input: PBMCs. These receptors were collected from a man aged 25 to 40 in good health and CMV-seronegative.

The chain uses TRBV7-9 and TRBJ2-7; 9 bases align to TRBD2. Per germline, CDR1 SEHNR and CDR2 FQNEAQ (reference sequence). This CDR3 has 15 residues. The V gene end was trimmed by 4 bases and the J gene end by 2 bases; junction bases not matched to a gene: 6. The CDR3 bases are TGTGCCAGCAGCTCTCTAGCGGGATATACCTACGAGCAGTACTTC. As protein: CASSSLAGYTYEQYF. The full variable domain, completed using reference TRBV7-9 and TRBJ2-7, is DTGVSQNPRHKITKRGQNVTFRCDPISEHNRLYWYRQTLGQGPEFLTYFQNEAQLEKSRLLSDRFSAERPKGSFSTLEIQRTEQGDSAMYLCASSSLAGYTYEQYFGPGTRLTVT.

This clone was detected only once. The chain has TRBV28 and TRBJ1-2; 7 bases are a match to TRBD1. The CDR3 is 12 amino acids. CDR1 and CDR2 (germline): MDHEN, SYDVKM. After removal of 8 bases from V and 4 bases from J, the junction contained 4 bases not matched to a gene. The CDR3 protein is CASGRQGYGYTF. The DNA of the CDR3 is TGTGCCAGCGGACGACAGGGCTATGGCTACACCTTC.

The chain couples TRBV7-2 to TRBJ1-1; 10 positions match TRBD1. The V gene's germline CDR1 is SGHTA and CDR2 FQGNSA. V was clipped by 2 bases and J by 5 bases; unmatched bases: 8. This CDR3 contains 16 residues. CDR3 in DNA: TGTGCCAGCAGCTTAATTACGGGACAGGGGTCGACTGAAGCTTTCTTT. This codes for CASSLITGQGSTEAFF. Based on the CDR3 plus reference TRBV7-2 and TRBJ1-1, the full variable domain is GAGVSQSPSNKVTEKGKDVELRCDPISGHTALYWYRQSLGQGLEFLIYFQGNSAPDKSGLPSDRFSAERTGGSVSTLTIQRTQQEDSAVYLCASSLITGQGSTEAFFGQGTRLTVV.

The chain carries TRBV7-8 and TRBJ2-5; 8 nucleotides align to TRBD2. V was clipped by 4 bases and J by 1 base; unmatched bases: 14. This CDR3 is 18 amino acids long. CDR1 is SGHVS, CDR2 FQNEAQ, per germline. This CDR3 reads CASSYTPPGLGSQETQYF. CDR3 nucleotide sequence: TGTGCCAGCAGCTACACACCTCCGGGACTAGGCTCCCAAGAGACCCAGTACTTC.

This clone was counted a few times. The CDR3 sequence: CASSSRMMHGNQPQHF. CDR3 bases: TGTGCCAGCAGTTCGCGCATGATGCACGGCAATCAGCCCCAGCATTTT. V is TRBV27 and J is TRBJ1-5; D remains ambiguous. The ends were cut back, 4 bases at V and 2 bases at J, with 15 bases in the middle. CDR3 length: 16 amino acids. CDR1 MNHEY and CDR2 SMNVEV come from the germline V gene (reference sequence).